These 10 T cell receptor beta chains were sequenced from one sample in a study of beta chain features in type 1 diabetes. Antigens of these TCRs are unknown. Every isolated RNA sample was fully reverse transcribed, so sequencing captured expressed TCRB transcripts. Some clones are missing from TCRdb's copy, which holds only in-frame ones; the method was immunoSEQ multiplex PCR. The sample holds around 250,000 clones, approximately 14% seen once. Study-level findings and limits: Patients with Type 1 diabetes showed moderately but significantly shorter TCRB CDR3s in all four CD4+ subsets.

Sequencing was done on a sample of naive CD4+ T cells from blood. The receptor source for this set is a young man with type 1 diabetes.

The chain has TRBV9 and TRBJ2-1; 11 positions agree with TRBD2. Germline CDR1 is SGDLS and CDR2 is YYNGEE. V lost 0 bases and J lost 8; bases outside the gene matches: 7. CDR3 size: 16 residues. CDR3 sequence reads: CASSVGGTSGSHEQFF. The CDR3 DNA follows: TGTGCCAGCAGCGTAGGTGGAACTAGCGGGAGTCATGAGCAGTTCTTC. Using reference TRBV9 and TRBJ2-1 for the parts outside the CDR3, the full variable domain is DSGVTQTPKHLITATGQRVTLRCSPRSGDLSVYWYQQSLDQGLQFLIQYYNGEERAKGNILERFSAQQFPDLHSELNLSSLELGDSALYFCASSVGGTSGSHEQFFGPGTRLTVL.

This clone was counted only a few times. The CDR3 DNA follows: TGTGCCAGCAAGCCGACAGATACGCAGTATTTT. Translation: CASKPTDTQYF. The rearrangement joins TRBV2 to TRBJ2-3; D gene uncertain. The V end was cut by 7 bases, the J end by 3 bases, with 5 bases between. The CDR3 spans 11 residues. Germline V gene sequence: CDR1 SNHLY, CDR2 FYNNEI.

The CDR3 nucleotides are TGTGCCAGCAGTTACAAGCGGGAGGTACAATACGAGCAGTACTTC. It is translated as CASSYKREVQYEQYF. The genes are TRBV6-6 and TRBJ2-7; 9 positions agree with TRBD2. V shed 2 bases, J shed 4 bases, and the junction held 6 bases outside the gene matches. The CDR3 length is 15 residues. Per germline, CDR1 MNHNY and CDR2 SVGAGI (reference sequence).

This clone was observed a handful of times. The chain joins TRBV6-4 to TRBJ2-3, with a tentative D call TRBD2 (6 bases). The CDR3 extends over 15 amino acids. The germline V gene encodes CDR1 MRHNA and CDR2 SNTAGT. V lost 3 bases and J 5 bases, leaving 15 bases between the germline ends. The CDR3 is CASSENGGIGDTQYF. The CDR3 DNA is TGTGCCAGCAGTGAGAATGGCGGGATAGGAGATACGCAGTATTTT.

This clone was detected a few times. Here the CDR3 reads CASSLTGSGANVLTF. The CDR3 bases are TGTGCCAGCAGTTTGACAGGGTCTGGGGCCAACGTCCTGACTTTC. The chain recombines TRBV28 with TRBJ2-6; 7 nucleotides line up with TRBD1. Germline V gene data show CDR1 as MDHEN and CDR2 as SYDVKM. CDR3 length: 15 residues. Losses at the gene ends were 3 bases for V and 1 base for J; bases not matched to a gene: 0.

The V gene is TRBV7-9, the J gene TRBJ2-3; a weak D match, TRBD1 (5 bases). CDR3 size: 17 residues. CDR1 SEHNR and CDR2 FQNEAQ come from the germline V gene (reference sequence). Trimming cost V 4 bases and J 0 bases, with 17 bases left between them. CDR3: CASSSPLGPGSTDTQYF. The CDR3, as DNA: TGTGCCAGCAGCTCACCCCTGGGGCCTGGGAGCACAGATACGCAGTATTTT.

The CDR3 loop reads CATVLPGRPDTQYF. The CDR3 DNA reads TGTGCCACCGTCCTCCCTGGGCGCCCAGATACGCAGTATTTT. The chain couples TRBV28 to TRBJ2-3, with D unresolved. The CDR3 totals 14 residues. Germline V gives CDR1 MDHEN, CDR2 SYDVKM. Trimming removed 10 bases from V and 4 bases from J, with 18 bases in between.

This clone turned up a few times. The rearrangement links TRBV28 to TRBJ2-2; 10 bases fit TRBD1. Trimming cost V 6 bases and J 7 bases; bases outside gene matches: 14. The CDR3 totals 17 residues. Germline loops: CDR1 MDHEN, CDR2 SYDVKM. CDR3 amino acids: CASSRTPGTGAGGELFF. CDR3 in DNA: TGTGCCAGCAGCAGAACCCCCGGGACAGGGGCTGGCGGGGAGCTGTTTTTT.

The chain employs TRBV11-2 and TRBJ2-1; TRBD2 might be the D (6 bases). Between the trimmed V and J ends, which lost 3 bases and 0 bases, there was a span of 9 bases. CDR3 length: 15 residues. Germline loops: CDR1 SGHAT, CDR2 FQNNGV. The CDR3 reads CASSLGLLSYNEQFF. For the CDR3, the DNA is TGTGCCAGCAGCTTGGGACTTCTCTCCTACAATGAGCAGTTCTTC.

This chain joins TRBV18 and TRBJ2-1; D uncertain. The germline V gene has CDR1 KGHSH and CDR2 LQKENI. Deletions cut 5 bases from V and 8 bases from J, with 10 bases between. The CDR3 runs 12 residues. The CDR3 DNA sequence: TGTGCCAGCTCAGAAGTAAGCGATGAGCAGTTCTTC. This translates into CASSEVSDEQFF. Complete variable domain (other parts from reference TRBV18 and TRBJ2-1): NAGVMQNPRHLVRRRGQEARLRCSPMKGHSHVYWYRQLPEEGLKFMVYLQKENIIDESGMPKERFSAEFPKEGPSILRIQQVVRGDSAAYFCASSEVSDEQFFGPGTRLTVL.